What follows is one T cell receptor beta chain and its context. The sample originates from a study of blood T cell repertoires in COVID-19. Study-level background: Material from acute and convalescent COVID-19 was sourced from the United States, Italy and Spain. T cells, B-cell-depleted T cells, or PBMCs supplied cDNA or gDNA.

Germline V gene sequence: CDR1 GTSNPN, CDR2 SVGIG (reference sequence). CDR3 length: 15 amino acids. The V end lost 3 bases, the J end lost 3 bases, and 15 bases lay between the germline ends. In the authors' workflow: Reference gene primers were amplified, and this amplification served to estimate nucleated cell counts. The protocol was immunoSEQ multiplex PCR, while the TCRdb copy is restricted to in-frame clones and leaves out a portion. The V and J calls and the clone size are those of that table, but D and trimming were determined from the DNA. The top ten hold roughly 14% of the sample, which has about 61,000 clones, about 90% seen once.

This sequence originates from a human donor in a cohort sampled during active COVID-19. The V gene is TRBV30, the J gene TRBJ2-1; possible D gene TRBD2, 6 bases. Input material: peripheral blood. CDR3 amino acids: CAWSAFDGSYNEQFF. CDR3 nucleotide sequence: TGTGCCTGGAGCGCCTTCGACGGGAGCTACAATGAGCAGTTCTTC.